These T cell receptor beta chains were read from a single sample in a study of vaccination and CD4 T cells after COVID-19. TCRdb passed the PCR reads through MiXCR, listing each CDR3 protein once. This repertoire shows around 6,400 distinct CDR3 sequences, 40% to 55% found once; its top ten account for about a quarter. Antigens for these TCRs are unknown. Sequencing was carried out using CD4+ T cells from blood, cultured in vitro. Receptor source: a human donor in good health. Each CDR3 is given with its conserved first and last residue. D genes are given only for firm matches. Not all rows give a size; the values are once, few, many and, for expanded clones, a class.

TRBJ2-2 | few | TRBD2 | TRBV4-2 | CASGLAGATTGELFF | TGTGCCAGTGGGCTAGCGGGGGCCACCACCGGGGAGCTGTTTTTT
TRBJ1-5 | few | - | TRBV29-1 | CSVSQGYDQPQHF | TGCAGCGTATCACAGGGATATGATCAGCCCCAGCATTTT
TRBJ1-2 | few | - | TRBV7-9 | CASSSLGTNYGYTF | TGTGCCAGCAGCTCCCTCGGGACAAACTATGGCTACACCTTC
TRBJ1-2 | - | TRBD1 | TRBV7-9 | CAIPGQVSYGYTF | TGTGCCATCCCGGGACAGGTCTCTTATGGCTACACCTTC
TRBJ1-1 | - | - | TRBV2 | CASSEMGAGTEAFF | TGTGCCAGCAGTGAGATGGGGGCCGGGACTGAAGCTTTCTTT
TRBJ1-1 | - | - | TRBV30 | CAWSVFRGPNTEAFF | TGTGCCTGGAGTGTATTTAGGGGACCTAACACTGAAGCTTTCTTT
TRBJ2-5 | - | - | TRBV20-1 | CSARDLSRRVGETQYF | TGCAGTGCTAGAGATCTGAGTAGAAGGGTTGGGGAGACCCAGTACTTC
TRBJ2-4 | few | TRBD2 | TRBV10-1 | CASSEGLAGESKNIQYF | TGCGCCAGCAGTGAGGGACTAGCGGGAGAAAGCAAAAACATTCAGTACTTC
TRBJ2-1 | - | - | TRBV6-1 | CASKGYNEQFF | TGTGCCAGCAAGGGCTACAATGAGCAGTTCTTC
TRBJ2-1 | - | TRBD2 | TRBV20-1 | CSARVKRGGYNEQFF | TGCAGTGCTAGAGTGAAGCGGGGGGGCTACAATGAGCAGTTCTTC
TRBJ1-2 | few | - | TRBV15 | CATSRVQAGRGYTF | TGTGCCACCAGCAGAGTGCAGGCCGGGAGAGGCTACACCTTC
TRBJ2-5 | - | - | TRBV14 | CASSQGVVGTQYF | TGTGCCAGCAGCCAAGGGGTGGTCGGGACCCAGTACTTC
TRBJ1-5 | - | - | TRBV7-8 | CASSTRGGERQPQHF | TGTGCCAGCAGCACTAGGGGGGGTGAGAGACAGCCCCAGCATTTT
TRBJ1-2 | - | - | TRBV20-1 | CSASFIRQGRGGYTF | TGCAGTGCTAGTTTCATTCGGCAGGGCCGTGGTGGCTACACCTTC
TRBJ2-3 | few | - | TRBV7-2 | CASSQSTDTQYF | TGTGCCAGCAGCCAGAGTACAGATACGCAGTATTTT
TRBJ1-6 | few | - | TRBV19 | CASSLQGGNNSPLHF | TGTGCCAGTAGTCTACAGGGAGGCAACAATTCACCCCTCCACTTT
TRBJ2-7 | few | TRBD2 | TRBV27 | CAGRREFEQYF | TGTGCCGGACGGCGGGAGTTCGAGCAGTACTTC
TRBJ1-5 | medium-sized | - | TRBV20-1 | CSATRRGQPQHF | TGCAGTGCTACCCGTCGGGGTCAGCCCCAGCATTTT
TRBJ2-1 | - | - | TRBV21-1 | CASSKEAVGDEQFF | TGTGCCAGCAGCAAAGAAGCAGTTGGCGATGAGCAGTTCTTC
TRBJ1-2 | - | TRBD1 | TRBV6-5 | CASSSTGVRGYTF | TGTGCCAGCAGTTCGACAGGGGTTAGGGGCTACACCTTC
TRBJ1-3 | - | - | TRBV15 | CATRFRDPGTAIYF | TGTGCCACCAGGTTTCGGGACCCCGGAACAGCCATATATTTT
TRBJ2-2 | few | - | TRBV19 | CASREQGLGGELFF | TGTGCCAGTAGGGAGCAGGGATTGGGCGGGGAGCTGTTTTTT
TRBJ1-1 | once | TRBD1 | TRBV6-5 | CASSSSDREESFF | TGTGCCAGCAGTTCCTCGGACAGGGAAGAGTCTTTCTTT
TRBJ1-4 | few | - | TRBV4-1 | CASSQDPDREKLFF | TGCGCCAGCAGCCAAGATCCGGATAGGGAAAAACTGTTTTTT
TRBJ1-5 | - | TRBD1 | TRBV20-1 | CSARTGDNQPQHF | TGCAGTGCTAGAACAGGGGATAATCAGCCCCAGCATTTT
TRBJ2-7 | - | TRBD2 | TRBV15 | CATSSLGLAGGPARGQYF | TGTGCCACCAGCAGCCTAGGACTAGCGGGAGGGCCCGCACGTGGGCAGTACTTC
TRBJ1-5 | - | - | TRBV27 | CASSLSYDTNQPQHF | TGTGCCAGCAGTTTATCGTATGACACTAATCAGCCCCAGCATTTT
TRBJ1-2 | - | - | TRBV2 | CASRGSMIGLNYGYTF | TGTGCCAGCAGGGGGTCGATGATCGGGTTAAACTATGGCTACACCTTC
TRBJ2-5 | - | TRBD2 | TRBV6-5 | CASSYSRLAETQYF | TGTGCCAGCAGTTACTCTCGACTAGCGGAGACCCAGTACTTC
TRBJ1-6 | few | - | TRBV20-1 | CSARDEDLLYNSPLHF | TGCAGTGCTAGAGACGAGGACCTACTCTATAATTCACCCCTCCACTTT
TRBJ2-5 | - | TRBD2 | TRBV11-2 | CASSLLKRGLGGETQYF | TGTGCCAGCAGCCTCCTCAAACGGGGACTAGGCGGCGAGACCCAGTACTTC
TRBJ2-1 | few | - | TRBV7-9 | CASSLAARKVDNEQFF | TGTGCCAGCAGCTTAGCGGCGAGGAAAGTGGACAATGAGCAGTTCTTC
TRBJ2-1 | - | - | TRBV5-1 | CASSLGGSGLLTIYNEQFF | TGCGCCAGCAGCTTGGGCGGCTCGGGGTTGCTCACCATCTACAATGAGCAGTTCTTC
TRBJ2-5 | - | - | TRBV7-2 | CASSPVRGQETQYF | TGTGCCAGCAGCCCTGTTAGGGGGCAAGAGACCCAGTACTTC
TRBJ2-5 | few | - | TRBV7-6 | CASLPGGETQYF | TGTGCCTCTCTGCCAGGCGGAGAGACCCAGTACTTC
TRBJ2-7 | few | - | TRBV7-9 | CASSISELPPYEQYF | TGTGCCAGCAGCATTAGCGAACTACCACCCTACGAGCAGTACTTC
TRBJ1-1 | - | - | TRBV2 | CASSAGYTEAFF | TGTGCCAGCAGTGCAGGGTACACTGAAGCTTTCTTT
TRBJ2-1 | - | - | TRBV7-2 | CASSLIRVGGNEQFF | TGTGCCAGCAGCTTAATCCGGGTTGGGGGAAATGAGCAGTTCTTC
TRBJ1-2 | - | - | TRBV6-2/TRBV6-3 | CASSYEARNGYTF | TGTGCCAGCAGTTACGAGGCAAGGAATGGCTACACCTTC
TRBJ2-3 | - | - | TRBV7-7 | CASSPSTGRSDTQYF | TGTGCCAGCAGCCCATCAACGGGGAGGTCAGATACGCAGTATTTT
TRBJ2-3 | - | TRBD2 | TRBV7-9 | CASSHKGTTSTDTQYF | TGTGCCAGCAGTCATAAGGGGACTACCAGCACAGATACGCAGTATTTT
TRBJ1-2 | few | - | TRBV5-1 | CASSLGFGEDYYGYTF | TGCGCCAGCAGCTTGGGGTTCGGCGAAGACTACTATGGCTACACCTTC
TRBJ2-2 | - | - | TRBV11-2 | CASSLSTGELFF | TGTGCCAGCAGCTTAAGCACCGGGGAGCTGTTTTTT
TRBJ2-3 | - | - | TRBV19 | CATARAVTDTQYF | TGTGCCACAGCCCGAGCGGTTACAGATACGCAGTATTTT
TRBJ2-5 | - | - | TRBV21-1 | CASSKRDPSGNQETQYF | TGTGCCAGCAGCAAAAGAGATCCTAGCGGCAACCAAGAGACCCAGTACTTC
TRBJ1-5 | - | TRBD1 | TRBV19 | CASSIEVPGQGLVKPQHF | TGTGCCAGTAGTATAGAAGTCCCGGGACAGGGGTTGGTTAAGCCCCAGCATTTT
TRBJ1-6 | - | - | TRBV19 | CASIRGSSYNSPLHF | TGTGCCAGCATCAGGGGTAGCTCCTATAATTCACCCCTCCACTTT